The clone carrying this T cell receptor beta chain appeared a few times. TCR beta CDR3 regions were amplified from RNA. The HTBI primer set drove a first-round RT-PCR of the TCR CDR3. TCRdb reprocessed the multiplex PCR reads with MiXCR, giving one entry per CDR3 protein. This table holds around 520,000 distinct CDR3 sequences, approximately 15% found once. This CDR3 has 15 amino acids. V was cut by 5 bases and J by 1 base, with 9 bases left in between. This entry belongs to a study of T cells in Graves' hyperthyroidism and ophthalmopathy. The sequenced material came from blood. The J gene is TRBJ2-6, the V gene TRBV12-3 or TRBV12-4; a weak D match, TRBD1 (5 bases). The clonotype was recovered from a woman aged 18-29 years with Graves' hyperthyroidism. The CDR3 coding sequence is TGTGCCAGCAGTCACAGGCTTTCTGGGGCCAACGTCCTGACTTTC. It encodes CASSHRLSGANVLTF.